One sample yielded the 26 T cell receptor beta chains listed below, sequenced in a study of B cell selection in AIRE deficiency. Conventional CD4 T cells were sorted as CD4+CD127+ cells. Here immunoSEQ multiplex PCR was the method, and the copy in TCRdb shows in-frame clones only, minus some. Altogether 20,000 to 25,000 clones are present, around 97% being singletons, with the ten largest covering approximately 0.15%. The sequenced sample consisted of conventional CD4+ T cells sorted from PBMCs. The receptors come from a human donor with AIRE deficiency.

The chain couples TRBV19 to TRBJ1-5; D uncertain. The CDR3 runs 11 residues. The V end lost 3 bases, the J end lost 9 bases, and 6 bases lay between the germline ends. The germline gives CDR1 LNHDA, CDR2 SQIVND (reference sequence). The CDR3 sequence: CASSMTWPQHF. The CDR3 nucleotides read TGTGCCAGTAGTATGACCTGGCCCCAGCATTTT.

This chain uses TRBV19 with TRBJ2-5; D uncertain. The CDR3 covers 16 residues. V was cut by 0 bases and J by 1 base, with 12 bases left in between. The V gene's germline CDR1 is LNHDA and CDR2 SQIVND (reference sequence). The CDR3 bases are TGTGCCAGTAGTATAGATCTTGATTCCACCCAAGAGACCCAGTACTTC. Its translation: CASSIDLDSTQETQYF.

About this clone: Other DNA sequences in the same sample also yield this CDR3. This sequence joins TRBV28 and TRBJ2-3, with TRBD1 matching over 10 bases. V gave up 1 base and J gave up 3 bases; unmatched junction bases: 4. The CDR3 totals 16 residues. Germline-derived CDR1 and CDR2 are MDHEN and SYDVKM. CDR3 DNA sequence: TGTGCCAGCAGTTTATCGGGACAGGGGAGGACAGATACGCAGTATTTT. Amino acid sequence: CASSLSGQGRTDTQYF.

The rearrangement links TRBV29-1 to TRBJ2-3, with TRBD1 matching over 8 bases. V gave up 4 bases and J gave up 4 bases; unmatched junction bases: 19. Germline CDR1 reads SQVTM; CDR2 reads ANQGSEA. The CDR3 is 18 amino acids. In nucleotides, the CDR3 is TGCAGCGTTGCCTGGCGGCCCATTCCAGGGGGCTTAGCAGATACGCAGTATTTT. It encodes CSVAWRPIPGGLADTQYF.

This chain uses TRBV5-4 with TRBJ2-1, with 8 bases aligning to TRBD2. CDR1 and CDR2 (germline): SGHNT, YYREEE (reference sequence). The trim removed 0 bases at V and 6 bases at J, leaving 5 bases unmatched. This CDR3 is 15 amino acids long. The CDR3 protein is CASSLVGSGANEQFF. DNA of the CDR3: TGTGCCAGCAGCTTGGTCGGTAGCGGGGCCAATGAGCAGTTCTTC.

The chain links TRBV14 to TRBJ2-7; 11 nucleotides line up with TRBD1. The V segment lost 9 bases and the J segment 6 bases; nucleotides outside the gene matches: 4. The CDR3 has 12 amino acids. CDR1 is SGHDN and CDR2 is FVKESK in the germline V gene. The chain's CDR3 is CASRDRGSEQYF. The CDR3 DNA reads as TGTGCCAGTCGGGACAGGGGGAGCGAGCAGTACTTC.

The genes are TRBV5-4 and TRBJ2-2, with 10 bases matching TRBD1. The CDR3 runs to 15 residues. Germline CDR1 is SGHNT and CDR2 is YYREEE (reference sequence). The ends lost 4 bases at V and 7 bases at J; junction bases unmatched: 7. The CDR3 nucleotides are TGTGCCAGCAGCGTCGACAGGGGGCGGGACGGGGAGCTGTTTTTT. Translating it yields CASSVDRGRDGELFF.

V gene TRBV21-1 combines with J gene TRBJ1-5. TRBV21-1 is an annotated pseudogene. The CDR3 is 12 residues long. In DNA form, the CDR3 reads TGTGCCAGCAGCAATTCCGGCCAGCCCCAGCATTTT. It codes for CASSNSGQPQHF.

The table lists this clone with a count of one. The chain combines TRBV7-9 with TRBJ1-2; D unresolved. V was trimmed by 3 bases and J by 8 bases, leaving 10 bases between them. Germline loops: CDR1 SEHNR, CDR2 FQNEAQ (reference sequence). CDR3 length equals 12 residues. The CDR3 here is CASSLENGGYTF. The CDR3 coding sequence is TGTGCCAGCAGCTTGGAAAACGGGGGCTACACCTTC. Variable domain in full (rest from reference TRBV7-9 and TRBJ1-2): DTGVSQNPRHKITKRGQNVTFRCDPISEHNRLYWYRQTLGQGPEFLTYFQNEAQLEKSRLLSDRFSAERPKGSFSTLEIQRTEQGDSAMYLCASSLENGGYTFGSGTRLTVV.

The J gene is TRBJ2-5, the V gene TRBV9, with 8 bases lining up with TRBD2. Germline assignment: CDR1 SGDLS and CDR2 YYNGEE. CDR3 size: 16 residues. Trimming cost V 3 bases and J 5 bases; bases outside gene matches: 12. The CDR3 region is CASSASAGTSGETQYF. As DNA, the CDR3 is TGTGCCAGCAGCGCGTCAGCCGGGACTAGTGGGGAGACCCAGTACTTC. Full variable domain (missing parts from reference TRBV9 and TRBJ2-5): DSGVTQTPKHLITATGQRVTLRCSPRSGDLSVYWYQQSLDQGLQFLIQYYNGEERAKGNILERFSAQQFPDLHSELNLSSLELGDSALYFCASSASAGTSGETQYFGPGTRLLVL.

The V gene is TRBV11-2, the J gene TRBJ1-2; maybe TRBD1 (6 bases). The germline V and J ends were trimmed by 5 bases and 4 bases, with 11 bases remaining between them. The CDR3 consists of 13 residues. The V gene's germline CDR1 is SGHAT and CDR2 FQNNGV. The CDR3 nucleotides read TGTGCCAGCAGCCCAGGGGAGACCTATGGCTACACCTTC. It specifies CASSPGETYGYTF. Full variable domain (rest looked up from reference TRBV11-2 and TRBJ1-2): EAGVAQSPRYKIIEKRQSVAFWCNPISGHATLYWYQQILGQGPKLLIQFQNNGVVDDSQLPKDRFSAERLKGVDSTLKIQPAKLEDSAVYLCASSPGETYGYTFGSGTRLTVV.

The chain recombines TRBV28 with TRBJ1-2; the D is unclear. This CDR3 is 11 amino acids long. The ends were cut back, 4 bases at V and 4 bases at J, with 4 bases in the middle. CDR1 is MDHEN and CDR2 is SYDVKM in the germline V gene. The DNA of the CDR3 is TGTGCCAGCAGTTACGGCTATGGCTACACCTTC. Translation gives CASSYGYGYTF.

The chain is built from TRBV30 and TRBJ1-6; D not certain. Germline CDR1 and CDR2: GTSNPN and SVGIG (reference sequence). V lost 0 bases and J 7 bases, leaving 10 bases between the germline ends. The CDR3 has 14 amino acids. CDR3 DNA: TGTGCCTGGAGTGTACGAGCTGGGAATTCACCCCTCCACTTT. This encodes CAWSVRAGNSPLHF.

The chain is built from TRBV6-5 and TRBJ2-7; D unclear. V dropped 6 bases and J dropped 3 bases, with 12 bases sitting between them. Germline V gene data show CDR1 as MNHEY and CDR2 as SVGAGI. The CDR3 length is 13 residues. DNA for the CDR3: TGTGCCAGCAGCTCAAGACCCCACTACGAGCAGTACTTC. Its protein is CASSSRPHYEQYF.

The rearrangement links TRBV28 to TRBJ2-7; 8 nucleotides agree with TRBD1. V shed 2 bases, J shed 4 bases, and the junction held 1 base outside the gene matches. This CDR3 is built from 13 residues. The V gene's germline CDR1 is MDHEN and CDR2 SYDVKM. The CDR3 spells CASSLQGAYEQYF. The CDR3 DNA follows: TGTGCCAGCAGTTTACAGGGGGCTTACGAGCAGTACTTC.

The V call is TRBV6-5, the J call TRBJ1-2; D ambiguous. Germline CDR1 is MNHEY and CDR2 is SVGAGI. The V end was cut by 1 base, the J end by 10 bases, with 7 bases between. The CDR3 consists of 11 residues. The CDR3 spells CASSYYGYYTF. The CDR3 DNA sequence: TGTGCCAGCAGTTACTACGGGTACTACACCTTC.

The V call is TRBV5-1, the J call TRBJ2-5, with TRBD2 matching 10 bases. Germline V gives CDR1 SGHRS, CDR2 YFSETQ. This CDR3 is built from 17 residues. After removal of 5 bases from V and 4 bases from J, the junction contained 14 bases not matched to a gene. The DNA for the CDR3 is TGCGCCAGCAGGGTGGGCCTAGCGGGAGTAAGATTAGAGACCCAGTACTTC. Translation: CASRVGLAGVRLETQYF.

This clone was seen once. V gene TRBV7-6 combines with J gene TRBJ2-1, with a possible D match to TRBD2 (5 bases). The length of the CDR3 is 15 residues. Germline CDR1 reads SGHVS; CDR2 reads FNYEAQ. V was shortened by 2 bases and J by 8 bases, with 16 bases between the two germline ends. CDR3 residues: CASSLISGPWDEQFF. Written as DNA, the CDR3 is TGTGCCAGCAGCTTAATCAGCGGTCCATGGGATGAGCAGTTCTTC.

This clone has a single count. The chain carries TRBV2 and TRBJ1-4, with D possibly TRBD1 on 5 matching bases. The CDR3 sequence is 13 residues long. Germline CDR1 is SNHLY and CDR2 is FYNNEI. V lost 6 bases and J lost 8, with 13 bases in between. The CDR3 DNA is TGTGCCAGCAGGCTAGGACAATGGGAAAAACTGTTTTTT. Translating it yields CASRLGQWEKLFF.

The J gene is TRBJ1-3, the V gene TRBV28; unclear D gene. The length of the CDR3 is 14 residues. Trimming removed 7 bases at V and 2 bases at J, with 12 bases between. CDR1 MDHEN and CDR2 SYDVKM come from the germline V gene. The CDR3 reads CASKEYPTGNTIYF. DNA for the CDR3: TGTGCCAGCAAGGAATACCCCACTGGAAACACCATATATTTT.

The CDR3 DNA sequence: TGTGCCAGTAGCGGACTAGCGGGAGCGGCCGAGCAGTACTTC. Encoded protein: CASSGLAGAAEQYF. The rearrangement uses TRBV19 and TRBJ2-7, with 13 bases aligning to TRBD2. This CDR3 has 14 amino acids. Germline V CDR1 and CDR2: LNHDA, SQIVND (reference sequence). J gave up 6 bases and V 6 bases, and 5 bases lay outside the gene matches.

CDR3 coding DNA: TGTGCCAGCAGTCCAATAGGGACAGGGGTGAGACCCCTCCACTTT. It encodes CASSPIGTGVRPLHF. V usage is TRBV7-9 and J usage is TRBJ1-6, with 10 positions matching TRBD1. Per the germline V gene, CDR1 is SEHNR and CDR2 is FQNEAQ (reference sequence). The ends lost 6 bases at V and 12 bases at J; junction bases unmatched: 11. The CDR3 length is 15 residues.

CDR3: CASSSLGPSVNTGELFF. The CDR3 nucleotides are TGCGCCAGCAGTTCCCTAGGTCCGAGTGTGAACACCGGGGAGCTGTTTTTT. The rearrangement links TRBV5-1 to TRBJ2-2; D is unclear. This CDR3 has 17 residues. Trimming removed 5 bases at V and 1 base at J, with 18 bases between. Germline V gene lookup returns CDR1 SGHRS and CDR2 YFSETQ.

This clone appeared once. V is TRBV6-5 and J is TRBJ1-2, with D possibly being TRBD1 (6 bases). This CDR3 region has 14 residues. The V gene lost 6 bases and the J gene lost 7 bases, with 18 bases spanning the gap. Germline lookup yields CDR1 MNHEY and CDR2 SVGAGI. CDR3: CASRIQQGGSGYTF. In nucleotides, the CDR3 is TGTGCCAGCAGAATCCAACAGGGCGGGTCTGGCTACACCTTC.

The chain is built from TRBV4-1 and TRBJ2-5; no reliable D call. The V and J ends lost 5 bases and 3 bases respectively, with 16 bases between them. Germline V gene data show CDR1 as MGHRA and CDR2 as YSYEKL. This CDR3 spans 15 amino acids. CDR3 protein: CASSSSRTAEETQYF. The CDR3 nucleotides are TGCGCCAGCAGCTCAAGCCGGACCGCGGAAGAGACCCAGTACTTC.

The J gene is TRBJ1-1, the V gene TRBV6-6; 7 bases line up with TRBD1. The CDR3 spans 16 residues. Germline V gives CDR1 MNHNY, CDR2 SVGAGI (reference sequence). V dropped 6 bases and J dropped 6; count of bases not matched to a gene: 16. The CDR3 DNA is TGTGCCAGCAGCGGAACGAAGGGCCAGGGGGGTTCTGAAGCTTTCTTT. Amino acids: CASSGTKGQGGSEAFF.